The clone carrying this T cell receptor beta chain was seen only a few times. Antigen specificity is unknown. This entry belongs to a study of cytomegalovirus exposure and HLA in healthy donors. Study background: Of the donors genotyped, several hundred in all, 65% to 90% fell in the Caucasian-associated ancestry cluster. Findings of the study overall: Among TCR beta chains, those listed as cytomegalovirus-associated numbered over 150. Trimming of TCR beta V- and J-genes showed a link, identified in a later analysis, to a missense DCLRE1C variant.

The germline gives CDR1 SNHLY, CDR2 FYNNEI. The CDR3 consists of 14 residues. Trimming pared 8 bases from V and 4 bases from J, leaving 17 bases between. Vbeta (60) and Jbeta (13) primers were used in the PCR. Method: immunoSEQ multiplex PCR; TCRdb's copy keeps in-frame clones and lacks some. The sample consists of 150,000 or so clones, roughly 80% of them appearing once. What was sequenced was PBMCs. This clonotype was obtained from a woman aged 18 to 35 in good health and CMV-seronegative. The chain joins TRBV2 to TRBJ1-2; D uncertain. Written as DNA, the CDR3 is TGTGCCAGCGGGCCTGACGTTGCCCGCTATGGCTACACCTTC. This encodes CASGPDVARYGYTF.